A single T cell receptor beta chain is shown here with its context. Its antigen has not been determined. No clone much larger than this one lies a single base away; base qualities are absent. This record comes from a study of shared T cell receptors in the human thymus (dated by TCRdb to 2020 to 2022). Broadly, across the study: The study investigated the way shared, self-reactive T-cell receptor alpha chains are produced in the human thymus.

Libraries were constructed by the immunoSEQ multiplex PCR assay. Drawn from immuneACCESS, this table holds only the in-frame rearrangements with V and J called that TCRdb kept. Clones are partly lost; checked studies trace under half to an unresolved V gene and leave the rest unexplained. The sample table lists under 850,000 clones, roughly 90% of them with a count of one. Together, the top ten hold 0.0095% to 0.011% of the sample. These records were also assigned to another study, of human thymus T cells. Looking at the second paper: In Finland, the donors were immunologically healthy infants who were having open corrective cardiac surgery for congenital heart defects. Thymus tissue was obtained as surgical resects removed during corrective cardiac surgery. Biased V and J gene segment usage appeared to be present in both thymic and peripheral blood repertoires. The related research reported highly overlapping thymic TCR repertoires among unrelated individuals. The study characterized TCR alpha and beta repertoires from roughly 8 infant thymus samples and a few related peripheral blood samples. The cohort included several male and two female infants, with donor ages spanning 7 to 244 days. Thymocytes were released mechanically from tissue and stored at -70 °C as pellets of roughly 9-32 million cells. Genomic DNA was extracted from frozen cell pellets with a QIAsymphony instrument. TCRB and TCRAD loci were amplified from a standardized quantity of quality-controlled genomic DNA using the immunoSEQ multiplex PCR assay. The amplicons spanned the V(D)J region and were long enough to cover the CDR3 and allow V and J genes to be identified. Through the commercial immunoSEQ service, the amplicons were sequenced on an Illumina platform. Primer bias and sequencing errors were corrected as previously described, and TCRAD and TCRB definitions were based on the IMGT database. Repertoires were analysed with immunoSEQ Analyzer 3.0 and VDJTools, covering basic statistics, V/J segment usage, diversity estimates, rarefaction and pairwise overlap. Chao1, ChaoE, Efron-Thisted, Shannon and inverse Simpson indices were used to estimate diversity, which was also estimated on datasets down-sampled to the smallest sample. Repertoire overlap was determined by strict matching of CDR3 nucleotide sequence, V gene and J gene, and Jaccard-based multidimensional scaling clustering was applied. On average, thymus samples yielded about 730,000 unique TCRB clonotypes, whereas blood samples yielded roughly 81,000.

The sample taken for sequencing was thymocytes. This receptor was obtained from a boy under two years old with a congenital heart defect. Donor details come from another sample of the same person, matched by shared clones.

The DNA is as follows: TGTGCCAGCAGCTTGGTGGTACCAGAGGCTAGCTCCTACGAGCAGTACTTC. It is translated as CASSLVVPEASSYEQYF. The sequence is built from TRBV5-5 and TRBJ2-7; the D gene remains uncertain. Reading from cysteine to phenylalanine, the CDR3 counts 17 amino acids. Only the CDR3 DNA stays, 51 bases, in frame from base 1. V is cut by 0 bases and J by 0 bases, and the space between the germline ends is 16 bases. Sequences SGHKS (CDR1) and YYEKEE (CDR2) are obtained from the germline V gene (reference sequence).